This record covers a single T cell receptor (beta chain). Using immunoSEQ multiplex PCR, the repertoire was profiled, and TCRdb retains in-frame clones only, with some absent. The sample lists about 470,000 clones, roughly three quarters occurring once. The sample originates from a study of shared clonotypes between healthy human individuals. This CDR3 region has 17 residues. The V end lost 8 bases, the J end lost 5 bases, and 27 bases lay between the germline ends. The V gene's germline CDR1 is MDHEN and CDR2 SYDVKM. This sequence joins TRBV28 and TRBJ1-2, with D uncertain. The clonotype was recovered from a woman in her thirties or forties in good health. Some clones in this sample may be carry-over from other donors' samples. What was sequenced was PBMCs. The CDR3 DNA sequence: TGTGCCAGCCTCGGAACCTCCCCCCGGGGTTTTAGTTATGGCTACACCTTC. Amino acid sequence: CASLGTSPRGFSYGYTF.